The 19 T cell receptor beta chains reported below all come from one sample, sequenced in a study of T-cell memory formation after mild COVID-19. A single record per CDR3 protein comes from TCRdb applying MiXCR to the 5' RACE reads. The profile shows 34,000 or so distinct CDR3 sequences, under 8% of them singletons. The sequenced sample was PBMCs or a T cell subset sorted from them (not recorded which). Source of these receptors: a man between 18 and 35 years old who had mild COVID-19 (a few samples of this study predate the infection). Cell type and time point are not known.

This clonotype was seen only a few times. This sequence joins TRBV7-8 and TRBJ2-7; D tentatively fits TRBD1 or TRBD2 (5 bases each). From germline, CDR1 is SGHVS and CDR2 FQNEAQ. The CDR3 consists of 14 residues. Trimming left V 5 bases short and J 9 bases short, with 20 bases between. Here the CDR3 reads CASSNPGTDARQYF. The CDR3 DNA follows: TGTGCCAGCAGCAACCCGGGGACGGACGCTAGGCAGTACTTC.

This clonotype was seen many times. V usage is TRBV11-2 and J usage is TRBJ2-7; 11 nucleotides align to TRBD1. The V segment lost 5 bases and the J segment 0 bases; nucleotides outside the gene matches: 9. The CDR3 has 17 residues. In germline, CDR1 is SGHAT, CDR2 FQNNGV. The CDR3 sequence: CASSPGTGGQSSYEQYV. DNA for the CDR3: TGTGCCAGCAGCCCCGGGACAGGGGGTCAGAGCTCCTACGAGCAGTACGTC.

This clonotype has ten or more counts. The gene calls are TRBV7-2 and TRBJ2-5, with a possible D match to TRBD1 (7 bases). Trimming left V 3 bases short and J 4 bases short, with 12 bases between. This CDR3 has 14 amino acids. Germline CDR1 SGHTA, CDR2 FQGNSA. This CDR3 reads CASSFQGGRETQYF. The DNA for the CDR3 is TGTGCCAGCAGCTTTCAGGGGGGACGAGAGACCCAGTACTTC.

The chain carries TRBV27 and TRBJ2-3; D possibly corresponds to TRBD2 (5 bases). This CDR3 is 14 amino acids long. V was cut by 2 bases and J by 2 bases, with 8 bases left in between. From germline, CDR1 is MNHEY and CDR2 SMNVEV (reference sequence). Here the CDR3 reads CASSLRTYTDTQYF. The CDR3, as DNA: TGTGCCAGCAGTTTAAGGACTTACACAGATACGCAGTATTTT.

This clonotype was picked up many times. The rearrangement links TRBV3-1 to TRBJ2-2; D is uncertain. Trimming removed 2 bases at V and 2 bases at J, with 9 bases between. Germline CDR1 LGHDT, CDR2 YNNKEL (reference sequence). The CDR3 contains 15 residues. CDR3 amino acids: CASSQSWGNTGELFF. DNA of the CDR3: TGTGCCAGCAGCCAAAGCTGGGGAAACACCGGGGAGCTGTTTTTT.

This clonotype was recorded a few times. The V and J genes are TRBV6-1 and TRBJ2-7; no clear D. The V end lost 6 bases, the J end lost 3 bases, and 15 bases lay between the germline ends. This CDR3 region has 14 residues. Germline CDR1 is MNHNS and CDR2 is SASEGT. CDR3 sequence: CASRIDGSFYEQYV. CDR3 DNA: TGTGCCAGCAGGATCGACGGATCATTCTACGAGCAGTACGTC.

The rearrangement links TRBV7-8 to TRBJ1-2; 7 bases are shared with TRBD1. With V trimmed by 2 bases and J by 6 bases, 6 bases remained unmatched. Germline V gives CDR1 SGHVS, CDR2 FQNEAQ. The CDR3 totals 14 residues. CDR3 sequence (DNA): TGTGCCAGCAGCTTATTAACAGGGGTGAATGGCTACACCTTC. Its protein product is CASSLLTGVNGYTF.

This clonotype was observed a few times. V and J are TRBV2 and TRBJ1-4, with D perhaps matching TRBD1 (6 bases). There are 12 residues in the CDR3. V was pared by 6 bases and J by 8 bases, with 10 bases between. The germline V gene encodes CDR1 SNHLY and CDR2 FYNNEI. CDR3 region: CASRRGGEKLFF. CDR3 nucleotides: TGTGCCAGCAGGAGGGGGGGAGAAAAACTGTTTTTT.

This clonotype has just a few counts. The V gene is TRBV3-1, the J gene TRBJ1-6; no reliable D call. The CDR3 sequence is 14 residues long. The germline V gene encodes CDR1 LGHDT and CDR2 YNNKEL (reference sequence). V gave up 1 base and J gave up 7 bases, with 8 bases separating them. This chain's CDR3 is CASSQVGWNSPLHF. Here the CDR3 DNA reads TGTGCCAGCAGCCAAGTTGGATGGAATTCACCCCTCCACTTT.

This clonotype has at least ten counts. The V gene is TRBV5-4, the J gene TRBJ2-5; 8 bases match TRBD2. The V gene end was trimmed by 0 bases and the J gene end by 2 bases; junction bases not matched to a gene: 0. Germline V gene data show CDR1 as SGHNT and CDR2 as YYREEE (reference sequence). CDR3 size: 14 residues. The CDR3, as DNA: TGTGCCAGCAGCTTGGGACTAGCGCAAGAGACCCAGTACTTC. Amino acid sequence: CASSLGLAQETQYF.

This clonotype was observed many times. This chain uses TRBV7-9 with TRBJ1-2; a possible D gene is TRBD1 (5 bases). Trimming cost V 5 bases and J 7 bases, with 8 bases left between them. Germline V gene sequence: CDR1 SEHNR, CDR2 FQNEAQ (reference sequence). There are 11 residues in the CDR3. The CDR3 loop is CASSPRAGYTF. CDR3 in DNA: TGTGCCAGCAGCCCCAGGGCTGGCTACACCTTC.

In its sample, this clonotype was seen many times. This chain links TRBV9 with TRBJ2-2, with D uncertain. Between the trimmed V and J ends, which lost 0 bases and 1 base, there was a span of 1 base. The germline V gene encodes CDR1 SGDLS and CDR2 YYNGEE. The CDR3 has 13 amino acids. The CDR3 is CASSVENTGELFF. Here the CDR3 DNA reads TGTGCCAGCAGCGTAGAGAACACCGGGGAGCTGTTTTTT.

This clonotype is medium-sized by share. The CDR3 loop reads CASSLHPTGLNTGELFF. The CDR3 bases are TGTGCCAGCAGTTTACATCCCACCGGACTTAACACCGGGGAGCTGTTTTTT. The genes are TRBV12-3 or TRBV12-4 and TRBJ2-2; D may be TRBD2 (5 bases). V was trimmed by 2 bases and J by 2 bases, leaving 15 bases between them. The CDR3 contains 17 residues.

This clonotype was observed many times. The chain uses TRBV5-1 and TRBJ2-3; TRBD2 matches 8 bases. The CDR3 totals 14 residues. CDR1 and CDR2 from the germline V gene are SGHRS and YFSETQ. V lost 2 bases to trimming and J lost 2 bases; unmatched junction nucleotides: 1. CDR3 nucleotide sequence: TGCGCCAGCAGCTTCGGGGGGGTCACAGATACGCAGTATTTT. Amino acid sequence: CASSFGGVTDTQYF.

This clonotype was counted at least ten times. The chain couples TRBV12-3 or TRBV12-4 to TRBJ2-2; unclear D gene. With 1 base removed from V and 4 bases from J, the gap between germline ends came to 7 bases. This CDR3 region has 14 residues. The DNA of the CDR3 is TGTGCCAGCAGTTTAGTACAGTCCACCGGGGAGCTGTTTTTT. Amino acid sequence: CASSLVQSTGELFF.

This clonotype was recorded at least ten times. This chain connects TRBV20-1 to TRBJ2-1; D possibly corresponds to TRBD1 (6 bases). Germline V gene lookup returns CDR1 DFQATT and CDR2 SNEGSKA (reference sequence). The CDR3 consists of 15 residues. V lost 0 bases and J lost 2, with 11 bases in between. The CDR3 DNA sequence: TGCAGTGCTAGAGATTCGACAGGCCCCTACAATGAGCAGTTCTTC. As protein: CSARDSTGPYNEQFF.

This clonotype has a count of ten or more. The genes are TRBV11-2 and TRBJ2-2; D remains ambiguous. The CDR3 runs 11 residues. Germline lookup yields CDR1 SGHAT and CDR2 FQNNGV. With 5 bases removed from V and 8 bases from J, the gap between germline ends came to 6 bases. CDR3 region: CASSAGGELFF. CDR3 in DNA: TGTGCCAGCAGCGCCGGAGGGGAGCTGTTTTTT.

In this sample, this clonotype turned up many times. The CDR3 spells CASSLVFITDTQYF. The CDR3 DNA sequence: TGTGCCAGCAGCTTAGTTTTTATCACAGATACGCAGTATTTT. The chain has TRBV7-9 and TRBJ2-3; no definite D call. Germline CDR1 is SEHNR and CDR2 is FQNEAQ (reference sequence). Trimming shortened V by 1 base and J by 2 bases, and 7 bases separated the two germline ends. The CDR3 extends over 14 amino acids.

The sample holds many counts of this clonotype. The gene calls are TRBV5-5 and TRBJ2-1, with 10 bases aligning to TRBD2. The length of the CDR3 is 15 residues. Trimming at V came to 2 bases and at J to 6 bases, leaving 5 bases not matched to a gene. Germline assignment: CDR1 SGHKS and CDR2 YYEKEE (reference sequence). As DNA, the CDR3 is TGTGCCAGCAGCTTTCTTAGCGGGGGGATCAATGAGCAGTTCTTC. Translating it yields CASSFLSGGINEQFF.